The rows below give T cell receptor beta chains drawn from one sample of a study of radiotherapy plus CTLA-4 blockade in lung cancer. Profiling relied on immunoSEQ multiplex PCR, and the TCRdb table lists in-frame clones only, not all of them. This table holds 75,000 to 95,000 clones, 60% to 80% found once. The sequencing used peripheral blood, collected from a patient treated with radiotherapy plus ipilimumab. Source of these receptors: a human donor with non-small cell lung cancer that progressed on radiotherapy plus ipilimumab. Each CDR3 is given with its conserved first and last residue. The D gene is left open where the match is weak. Part of the rows lack a size; the others show once, few, many or a class for expanded clones.

V gene,clone size,D gene,J gene,CDR3 DNA,CDR3 protein
TRBV28,-,TRBD2,TRBJ2-1,TGTGCCAGCAGTTTCGGACTAGCGGAGGAGTTCTTC,CASSFGLAEEFF
TRBV5-1,-,-,TRBJ1-4,TGCGCCAGCAGCTTGGCAGGGCGGACAAATGAAAAACTGTTTTTT,CASSLAGRTNEKLFF
TRBV5-1,-,TRBD2,TRBJ2-7,TGCGCCAGCCGTCCACTAGCGGGAAATGACTACGAGCAGTACTTC,CASRPLAGNDYEQYF
TRBV28,few,TRBD1,TRBJ2-7,TGTGCCAGCAGTTCTTTCCAGTCACAGGGGGCCGAGCAGTACTTC,CASSSFQSQGAEQYF
TRBV5-4,-,TRBD1,TRBJ1-2,TGTGCCAGCAGCCAGGACAGGGGGCAGTATGGCTACACCTTC,CASSQDRGQYGYTF
TRBV28,-,-,TRBJ1-3,TGTGCCTCCCAGTGGGGAAGATCTGGAAACACCATATATTTT,CASQWGRSGNTIYF
TRBV7-3,-,-,TRBJ1-1,TGTGCCAGCAGCGCGCAGGGAAACACTGAAGCTTTCTTT,CASSAQGNTEAFF
TRBV28,-,TRBD1,TRBJ2-7,TGTGCCAGCAGTCTAGGGACAGGGGCCTACGAGCAGTACTTC,CASSLGTGAYEQYF
TRBV7-9,-,-,TRBJ2-3,TGTGCCAGCAGCTTAATCCTGACAGATACGCAGTATTTT,CASSLILTDTQYF
TRBV4-3,-,TRBD2,TRBJ2-1,TGCGCCAGCAGCCAAGATCGTATAGCGGGGGGGTTTTTTGAGCAGTTCTTC,CASSQDRIAGGFFEQFF
TRBV7-6,-,-,TRBJ2-3,TGTGCCAGCAGCCAGCGGGCGACACCACAATTCGGTACGCAGTATTTT,CASSQRATPQFGTQYF
TRBV11-2,-,-,TRBJ2-2,TGTGCCAGCAGCTTAGATAGGGGGGGAAGGCACACCGGGGAGCTGTTTTTT,CASSLDRGGRHTGELFF